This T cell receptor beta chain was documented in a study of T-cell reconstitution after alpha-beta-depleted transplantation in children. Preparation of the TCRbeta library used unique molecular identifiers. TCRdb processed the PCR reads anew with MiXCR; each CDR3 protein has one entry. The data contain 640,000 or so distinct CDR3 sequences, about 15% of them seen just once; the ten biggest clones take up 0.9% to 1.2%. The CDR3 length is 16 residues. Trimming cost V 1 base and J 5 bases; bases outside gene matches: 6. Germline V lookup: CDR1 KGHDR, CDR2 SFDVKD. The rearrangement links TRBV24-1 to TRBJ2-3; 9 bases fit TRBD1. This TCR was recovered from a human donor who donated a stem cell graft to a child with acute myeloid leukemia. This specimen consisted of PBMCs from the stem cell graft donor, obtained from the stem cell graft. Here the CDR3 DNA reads TGTGCCACCAGTGATTTCGACAGGGGGTATGGAGATACGCAGTATTTT. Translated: CATSDFDRGYGDTQYF.